Described below is a single TCR beta chain sequence and its context. The entry originates in a study of blood T cell repertoires in COVID-19. Turning to the study itself: There were acute and convalescent COVID-19 samples, and they came from the United States, Italy and Spain.

Germline assignment: CDR1 SQVTM and CDR2 ANQGSEA. Trimming cost V 4 bases and J 3 bases; bases outside gene matches: 10. CDR3 length: 16 amino acids. Repertoires were generated with immunoSEQ multiplex PCR, while TCRdb's copy carries only in-frame clones and drops some. The table has more than 200,000 clones, around 86% seen once. This receptor was obtained from a man in his fifties with acute or convalescent COVID-19. Sequenced sample: peripheral blood. The chain recombines TRBV29-1 with TRBJ1-4; 8 nucleotides match TRBD1. The CDR3 spells CSVASSGGNANEKLFF. The CDR3 DNA follows: TGCAGCGTTGCATCCTCAGGGGGCAATGCTAATGAAAAACTGTTTTTT.